The rows below give T cell receptor beta chains drawn from one sample of a study of blood T cell repertoires in COVID-19. The method was immunoSEQ multiplex PCR; TCRdb's version includes in-frame clones alone and lacks a portion of them. The repertoire has 150,000 to 160,000 clones, 80% to 90% of them found once; the top ten carry around 15%. The sequenced sample consisted of peripheral blood. These receptors were obtained from a woman in her 40s with acute or convalescent COVID-19. The CDR3 runs from the conserved cysteine through the conserved F or W. The D gene is left open where the match is weak. Size is stated for part of the rows, as once, few or many counts, or as a class when the clone is expanded.

TRBD1 TRBJ1-6 TRBV7-2 - TGTGCCAGCAGACGGGACAGGGCTAATTCACCCCTCCACTTT CASRRDRANSPLHF
- TRBJ1-1 TRBV30 - TGTGCCTGGAGTATGACACAGAACACTGAAGCTTTCTTT CAWSMTQNTEAFF
- TRBJ1-5 TRBV12-5 - TGTGCTAGTGGTTTGGTATATATAGGGGCCCTTAGCAATCAGCCCCAGCATTTT CASGLVYIGALSNQPQHF
- TRBJ1-4 TRBV28 - TGTGCCAGCAGTTCCTACGGACAGACTAATGAAAAACTGTTTTTT CASSSYGQTNEKLFF
- TRBJ2-3 TRBV4-2 - TGTGCCAGCAGCCAAGGACTAGAGTATCCAGATACGCAGTATTTT CASSQGLEYPDTQYF
- TRBJ1-1 TRBV6-2/TRBV6-3 - TGTGCCAGCAGTTACATGGGGGGTAGCACTGAAGCTTTCTTT CASSYMGGSTEAFF
- TRBJ2-1 TRBV5-4 - TGTGCCAGCAGCTTGGCTCCAGGTTCAGTTATCTTC CASSLAPGSVIF
- TRBJ2-7 TRBV13 - TGTGCCAGCAGTTCTGCGCGGGAGCAGTACTTC CASSSAREQYF
TRBD1 TRBJ1-3 TRBV18 - TGTGCCAGCTCACCGCGGGACAGCCTCTTCTCTGGAAACACCATATATTTT CASSPRDSLFSGNTIYF
- TRBJ1-1 TRBV20-1 - TGCAGTGCTAGTGGGGGGGACACTGAAGCTTTCTTT CSASGGDTEAFF
- TRBJ2-3 TRBV4-2 once TGTGCCAGCAGCCGCGCGGGACCCGTAGTGGATACGCAGTATTTT CASSRAGPVVDTQYF
- TRBJ1-2 TRBV4-2 - TGTGCCAGCAGCCCCGACGTTGGGGGGGCTTTTGGCTACACCTTC CASSPDVGGAFGYTF
TRBD1 TRBJ1-1 TRBV6-2/TRBV6-3 - TGTGCCAGCAGGCCTGTGGACAGGGTAGGCACTGAAGCTTTCTTT CASRPVDRVGTEAFF
- TRBJ1-1 TRBV12-1 once TGTGCCAGCAGCTTTGGGCGGGACTCAACGGGTCCTGAAGCTTTCTTT CASSFGRDSTGPEAFF
TRBD1 TRBJ2-7 TRBV28 - TGTGCCAGCAGTCTACAGGGGACCTACGAGCAGTACTTC CASSLQGTYEQYF
TRBD1 TRBJ2-7 TRBV5-4 few TGTGCCAGCAGCGGAGATACAGGGGGCGAGCAGTACTTC CASSGDTGGEQYF
TRBD1 TRBJ2-4 TRBV7-3 - TGTGCCAGCAGCTTGGGGCCGCGGGACAGGGGGCAAAACATTCAGTACTTC CASSLGPRDRGQNIQYF
TRBD2 TRBJ2-2 TRBV5-6 - TGTGCCAGCAGCTTGGATCGGGCGGGAGTTGGAACCGGGGAGCTGTTTTTT CASSLDRAGVGTGELFF
- TRBJ2-7 TRBV18 - TGTGCCAGCTCACCTTGGCAGGGGAACACCTACGAGCAGTACTTC CASSPWQGNTYEQYF
- TRBJ1-3 TRBV19 - TGTGCCAGTACGCGGGACTCGACCTACTCTGGAAACACCATATATTTT CASTRDSTYSGNTIYF
- TRBJ1-5 TRBV6-5 - TGTGCCAGCAGCCCGATAAGGGGTAGCAATCAGCCCCAGCATTTT CASSPIRGSNQPQHF
TRBD2 TRBJ2-7 TRBV24-1 - TGTGCCACTGCTAGCGGGAGTTACGAGCAGTACTTC CATASGSYEQYF
- TRBJ1-3 TRBV9 - TGTGCCAGCAGCGCAAGACGACCCAGGGAAGACGGAAACACCATATATTTT CASSARRPREDGNTIYF
TRBD2 TRBJ2-2 TRBV29-1 - TGCAGCGCCTCGGTCGGAGGATGGGGGGGCACCGGGGAGCTGTTTTTT CSASVGGWGGTGELFF
- TRBJ1-2 TRBV19 - TGTGCCAGTAGTATCAGTCACGCTAACTATGGCTACACCTTC CASSISHANYGYTF
TRBD2 TRBJ2-3 TRBV6-5 - TGTGCCAGCATGAAGGGACTAGCGGGAGATACGCAGTATTTT CASMKGLAGDTQYF
- TRBJ1-2 TRBV6-1 - TGTGCCAGCAGTGAAGCGTGGAGGGCAGAGGGCTACACCTTC CASSEAWRAEGYTF
- TRBJ2-2 TRBV28 - TGTGCCAGCAGTTCAGCAGGGTTCGGCGGGGAGCTGTTTTTT CASSSAGFGGELFF
- TRBJ2-5 TRBV24-1 - TGTGCCACCAGTGGCACAGCCCAAGAGACCCAGTACTTC CATSGTAQETQYF
- TRBJ1-5 TRBV21-1 - TGTGCCAGCAGCAAAGGAACGAAGACAGGGTGTAGCAATCAGCCCCAGCATTTT CASSKGTKTGCSNQPQHF
- TRBJ2-1 TRBV10-3 - TGTGCCATCAGTGAGTCCGGCACCGCGGGTGAGCAGTTCTTC CAISESGTAGEQFF
TRBD1 TRBJ2-1 TRBV6-4 - TGTGCCAGCAGTTCTGGGGACAGGGAATACAGTCAGCAGTTCTTC CASSSGDREYSQQFF
TRBD1 TRBJ1-5 TRBV5-5 - TGTGCCAGCAGCCTGTGGGACAGGGCTGATCAGCCCCAGCATTTT CASSLWDRADQPQHF
- TRBJ2-1 TRBV7-2 - TGTGCCAGCAGCCCCTCATGGGGCGGGGTTTTCTTGCAGTTCTTC CASSPSWGGVFLQFF
TRBD1 TRBJ2-2 TRBV6-5 once TGTGCCAGCAGACTCGGACAGGTCGGGGAGCTGTTTTTT CASRLGQVGELFF
TRBD1 TRBJ1-1 TRBV27 - TGTGCCAGCAAGAAGACAGGGGTCAGGAACACTGAAGCTTTCTTT CASKKTGVRNTEAFF
- TRBJ1-4 TRBV5-1 once TGCGCCAGCAGCCTAAGGACAGTTGCAACTAATGAAAAACTGTTTTTT CASSLRTVATNEKLFF